The 25 T cell receptor beta chains in this list originate from one sample, sequenced in a study of tumor-infiltrating lymphocytes in primary liver carcinoma (dated by TCRdb to about 2017). Without any cell sorting, total RNA and DNA were extracted together from approximately 22-30 mg of bulk tissue using the AllPrep DNA/RNA mini kit. Instrument on record: Illumina HiSeq 2500. TCRbeta-specific cDNA was reverse-transcribed from roughly 500 ng total RNA using a constant-region primer and ProtoScript II reverse transcriptase. TCRbeta libraries were built with three nested multiplex PCR rounds, a slightly modified ARM-PCR procedure. Multiplex TRBV1-TRBV30 forward primers and a Cbeta reverse primer were used in the first two PCR rounds, each of which was run for approximately 9 cycles. TCRdb redid the processing of the public reads, applying fastp at Q25 and MiXCR, and retained in-frame beta chains. Entries are consolidated by CDR3 protein sequence, retaining the most common genes and DNA. A total of approximately 73,000 distinct CDR3 sequences appear in this sample, 60% to 80% of them only once. The ten biggest clones cover roughly 15% of the sample.

Sequenced material: liver tumor tissue from sampling region 4. Per the publication, the cell subset or site label means: tumor region T4, right-lateral pole. All receptors come from a woman aged 55-70 years with primary liver carcinoma and hepatitis B virus infection.

Concerning this clonotype itself: A junction end diverges from the germline sequence, so it may reflect a read error. This rearrangement joins TRBV6-6 to TRBJ2-7; D possibly matches TRBD1 or TRBD2 (5 bases each). This CDR3 spans 12 amino acids. Germline CDR1 is MNHNY and CDR2 is SVGAGI (reference sequence). CDR3 sequence: CTSSMGVREQYF. The CDR3 bases are TGTACCAGCAGTATGGGGGTAAGGGAGCAGTACTTC.

Note on this clonotype: A much larger clone is a single base away; this may be a read error. The chain has TRBV28 and TRBJ2-3; 8 bases are a match to TRBD1. Per the germline V gene, CDR1 is MDHEN and CDR2 is SYDVKM. Losses at the gene ends were 8 bases for V and 3 bases for J; bases not matched to a gene: 10. The length of the CDR3 is 15 residues. The CDR3 region is CASEPPGGRTDTQYF. For the CDR3, the DNA is TGTGCCAGCGAACCCCCAGGGGGCAGGACAGATACGCAGTATTTT.

To note about this clonotype: A read error is likely, as this CDR3 ends without the conserved phenylalanine or tryptophan. The chain employs TRBV30 and TRBJ2-2; D is unresolved. Germline V gives CDR1 GTSNPN, CDR2 SVGIG (reference sequence). The CDR3 has 12 amino acids. Here the CDR3 DNA reads TGTGCCTGGGGGGAATACACCGAGGAGCTGTTTTCT. It specifies CAWGEYTEELFS.

As for this clonotype: The junction shows a germline mismatch at one end, possibly a read error. V and J are TRBV4-1 and TRBJ2-5, with D tentatively TRBD2 (5 bases). In germline, CDR1 is MGHRA, CDR2 YSYEKL. There are 15 residues in the CDR3. The CDR3 DNA reads TGCGCCAGCAGCCAAGAACCATCTAGCTTGGAGACCCAGTATTTC. Its translation: CASSQEPSSLETQYF.

The rearrangement links TRBV12-3 or TRBV12-4 to TRBJ2-7, with TRBD2 matching over 7 bases. This CDR3 has 14 amino acids. The DNA for the CDR3 is TGTATCAGCAGTCCCGGACTAGTAGGATACGAGCAGTACTTC. Protein sequence: CISSPGLVGYEQYF.

Concerning this clonotype itself: The junction departs from the called germline gene at one end, perhaps through a read error. V is TRBV11-3 and J is TRBJ2-3; unclear D gene. The germline V gene has CDR1 SGHNT and CDR2 YENEEA. This CDR3 is built from 14 residues. The CDR3 is CVSSFSTSTDTQYF. The CDR3 nucleotides are TGTGTCAGCAGTTTCAGTACTAGCACAGATACGCAGTATTTT.

The chain joins TRBV6-2 or TRBV6-3 to TRBJ1-1, with D unclear. V was trimmed by 9 bases and J by 1 base, leaving 12 bases between them. Germline loops: CDR1 MNHEY, CDR2 SVGEGT. The CDR3 extends over 13 amino acids. Here the CDR3 reads CASTATSNTEAFF. The CDR3 bases are TGTGCCAGTACTGCGACATCGAACACTGAAGCTTTCTTT.

In this sample, this clonotype is medium-sized. V is TRBV11-1 and J is TRBJ2-2, with D unresolved. Germline loops: CDR1 SGHAT, CDR2 FQDESV (reference sequence). V shed 3 bases and J shed 6 bases, with 11 bases lying between them. This CDR3 spans 14 amino acids. In DNA form, the CDR3 reads TGTGCCAGCAGCTTCCGACAAGGACCCGGGGAGCTGTTTTTT. It translates to CASSFRQGPGELFF. The full variable domain, rest sourced from reference TRBV11-1 and TRBJ2-2, is EAEVAQSPRYKITEKSQAVAFWCDPISGHATLYWYRQILGQGPELLVQFQDESVVDDSQLPKDRFSAERLKGVDSTLKIQPAELGDSAMYLCASSFRQGPGELFFGEGSRLTVL.

To note about this clonotype: No conserved phenylalanine or tryptophan is present at the end of the CDR3, so a read error is the likely explanation. The CDR3 loop is CANSLGLVAGGPSEQFS. The DNA of the CDR3 is TGTGCCAACAGCTTAGGTCTGGTAGCGGGAGGGCCGAGTGAGCAGTTCTCC. The chain recombines TRBV11-2 with TRBJ2-1; 11 bases are shared with TRBD2. Germline CDR1 is SGHAT and CDR2 is FQNNGV. CDR3 size: 17 residues.

On this clonotype: One end of the junction fails to match germline, which may point to a read error. This chain uses TRBV4-1 with TRBJ1-2; no definite D call. The CDR3 has 15 residues. Germline V gene data show CDR1 as MGHRA and CDR2 as YSYEKL. Here the CDR3 DNA reads TGCGCCAACAGCCGAGATATTGGGTGGGACTATGGCTACACCTTC. As protein: CANSRDIGWDYGYTF.

This chain connects TRBV28 to TRBJ1-2, with a weak D call TRBD1 (5 bases). Germline assignment: CDR1 MDHEN and CDR2 SYDVKM. Trimming cost V 6 bases and J 4 bases, with 18 bases left between them. The CDR3 extends over 15 amino acids. The CDR3 DNA follows: TGTGCCAGCAGCTTAGTGGGGCAGGGATGCTATGGCTACACCTTC. This sequence encodes CASSLVGQGCYGYTF.

Points on this clonotype: The final CDR3 position lacks the conserved phenylalanine or tryptophan, pointing to a likely read error. The chain carries TRBV6-1 and TRBJ1-1; possibly TRBD1 for D (6 bases). The CDR3 has 14 residues. From germline, CDR1 is MNHNS and CDR2 SASEGT. The CDR3 nucleotides read TGTGCCAACAGGGCCGGGACGGAGAACACTGATGCTTTCTGT. Its translation is CANRAGTENTDAFC.

The chain joins TRBV5-1 to TRBJ1-4; D gene uncertain. The germline V and J ends were trimmed by 2 bases and 5 bases, with 10 bases remaining between them. There are 14 residues in the CDR3. Germline V gene sequence: CDR1 SGHRS, CDR2 YFSETQ. CDR3 amino acids: CASSLTWKNEKLFF. DNA for the CDR3: TGCGCCAGCAGCTTAACGTGGAAGAATGAAAAACTGTTTTTT.

The gene calls are TRBV6-1 and TRBJ2-7; D may correspond to TRBD1 or TRBD2 (5 bases each). The germline V gene encodes CDR1 MNHNS and CDR2 SASEGT. Trimming pared 5 bases from V and 3 bases from J, leaving 20 bases between. The CDR3 is 16 amino acids. Here the CDR3 DNA reads TGTGCCAGCAGTCCTCGGCTGAGCAGAGGGGACTACGAGCAGTACTTC. This translates into CASSPRLSRGDYEQYF.

Regarding this clonotype: Just one base apart from a much larger clone, this may be a read error. The chain uses TRBV5-1 and TRBJ1-1, with 8 bases matching TRBD1. This CDR3 spans 15 amino acids. Per the germline V gene, CDR1 is SGHRS and CDR2 is YFSETQ. V lost 8 bases and J lost 1; bases outside the gene matches: 10. The CDR3 DNA reads TGCGCCAGGCAAGGACAGGGCGCTGGGAACACTGAAGCTTTCTTT. It yields the protein CARQGQGAGNTEAFF.

Details on this clonotype: One end of the junction varies from germline; a read error may be responsible. The rearrangement uses TRBV19 and TRBJ1-5; 7 bases line up with TRBD1. Germline V lookup: CDR1 LNHDA, CDR2 SQIVND (reference sequence). The CDR3 loop spans 16 amino acids. The CDR3 coding sequence is TGTGCCAGTAGTAGACAGGGTCATGCAAGCAATCAGCTCCAGCATTTT. Its translation: CASSRQGHASNQLQHF.

Concerning this clonotype itself: A read error may produce the germline difference seen at one junction end. The rearrangement uses TRBV6-5 and TRBJ1-1; possibly TRBD1 for D (6 bases). Germline-derived CDR1 and CDR2 are MNHEY and SVGAGI. The CDR3 length is 16 residues. CDR3: CAGRPSRGAQTTEAFF. For the CDR3, the DNA is TGTGCCGGCAGGCCCAGCCGGGGGGCGCAGACCACTGAAGCTTTCTTT.

This clonotype was recorded a few times. V usage is TRBV7-3 and J usage is TRBJ2-3, with TRBD2 matching over 8 bases. Germline trimming cut 2 bases from V and 0 bases from J; bases unmatched to any gene: 7. Germline V gene sequence: CDR1 SGHTA, CDR2 FQGTGA. The CDR3 is 17 amino acids. The CDR3 DNA follows: TGTGCCAGCAGCTTAGGGGCTAGCGGGCCCAGCACAGATACGCAGTATTTT. Amino acids: CASSLGASGPSTDTQYF. The whole variable domain, filled in from reference TRBV7-3 and TRBJ2-3, reads GAGVSQTPSNKVTEKGKYVELRCDPISGHTALYWYRQSLGQGPEFLIYFQGTGAADDSGLPNDRFFAVRPEGSVSTLKIQRTERGDSAVYLCASSLGASGPSTDTQYFGPGTRLTVL.

Comments on this clonotype: At one end the junction does not follow the germline gene, possibly because of a read error. The chain employs TRBV4-1 and TRBJ2-2; the D call may be TRBD1 or TRBD2 (5 bases each). The germline gives CDR1 MGHRA, CDR2 YSYEKL. This CDR3 contains 17 residues. CDR3 residues: CASIQVDMGFPTGELFF. CDR3 nucleotides: TGCGCCAGCATCCAAGTGGACATGGGATTTCCGACCGGGGAGCTGTTCTTT.

Comments on this clonotype: The junction shows a germline mismatch at one end, possibly a read error. The CDR3 is CAGSLPPRYEQYF. In DNA, the CDR3 is TGTGCCGGCAGTTTACCTCCCCGGTACGAGCAGTACTTC. The chain has TRBV28 and TRBJ2-7; no firm D call. The CDR3 totals 13 residues. CDR1 is MDHEN, CDR2 SYDVKM, per germline.

This clonotype has just a few counts. No conserved phenylalanine or tryptophan ends this CDR3, so it is likely a read error. The DNA is left out, because the CDR3 cannot be placed on it with certainty; the CDR3 is given as TCRdb lists it. The genes are TRBV4-1 and TRBJ1-1. Germline V gene lookup returns CDR1 MGHRA and CDR2 YSYEKL. The CDR3 is 14 amino acids in total, end residues counted. CDR3 sequence: CASSLRIGNTEASS.

V gene TRBV29-1 combines with J gene TRBJ2-1, with 8 nucleotides matching TRBD1. There are 14 residues in the CDR3. Per germline, CDR1 SQVTM and CDR2 ANQGSEA. CDR3 nucleotides: TGCTGTGGGAGGACAGGGCGACCCTACAATGAACGGTTCTTC. Protein sequence: CCGRTGRPYNERFF.

As for this clonotype: A read error may account for a junction end that differs from germline. This chain uses TRBV29-1 with TRBJ2-7; perhaps TRBD2 as D (5 bases). CDR1 SQVTM and CDR2 ANQGSEA come from the germline V gene. The CDR3 is 14 amino acids. CDR3 amino acids: CSAGWRYEIHEQYF. The CDR3 DNA reads as TGCAGCGCTGGGTGGAGGTATGAGATCCACGAACAGTACTTC.

This clonotype was seen ten or more times. The CDR3 region is CASSSDTDTQYF. DNA for the CDR3: TGTGCCAGCAGCTCGGACACAGATACGCAGTATTTT. This chain uses TRBV11-3 with TRBJ2-3; unclear D gene. Germline CDR1 SGHNT, CDR2 YENEEA. Trimming shortened V by 4 bases and J by 2 bases, and 4 bases separated the two germline ends. This CDR3 contains 12 residues.

This clonotype has at least ten counts. This rearrangement joins TRBV6-6 to TRBJ2-1; D is uncertain. The CDR3 consists of 12 residues. The V gene's germline CDR1 is MNHNY and CDR2 SVGAGI (reference sequence). Trimming pared 6 bases from V and 12 bases from J, leaving 15 bases between. The CDR3: CASSHTDLGQFF. DNA of the CDR3: TGTGCCAGCAGCCACACAGATCTCGGGCAGTTCTTC.